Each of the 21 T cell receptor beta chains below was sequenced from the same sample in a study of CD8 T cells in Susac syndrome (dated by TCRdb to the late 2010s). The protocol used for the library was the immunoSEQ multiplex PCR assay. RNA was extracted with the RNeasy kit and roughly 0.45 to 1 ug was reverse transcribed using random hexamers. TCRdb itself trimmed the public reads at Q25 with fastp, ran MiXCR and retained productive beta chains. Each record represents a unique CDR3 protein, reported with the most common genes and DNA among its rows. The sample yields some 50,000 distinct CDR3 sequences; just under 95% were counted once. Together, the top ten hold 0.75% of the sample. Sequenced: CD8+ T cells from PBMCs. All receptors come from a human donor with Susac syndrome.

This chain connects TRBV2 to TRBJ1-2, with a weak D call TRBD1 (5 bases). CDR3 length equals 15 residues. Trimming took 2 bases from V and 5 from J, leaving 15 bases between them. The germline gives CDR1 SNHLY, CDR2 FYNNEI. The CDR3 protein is CASSESVVDTYGYTF. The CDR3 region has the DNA TGTGCCAGCAGTGAATCGGTTGTGGACACGTATGGCTACACCTTC.

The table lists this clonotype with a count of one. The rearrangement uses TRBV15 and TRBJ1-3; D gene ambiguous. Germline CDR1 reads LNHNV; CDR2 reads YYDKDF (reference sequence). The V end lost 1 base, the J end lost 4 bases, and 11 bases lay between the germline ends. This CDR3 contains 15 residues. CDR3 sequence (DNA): TGTGCCACCAGCAGAGCCCTCTCAGAAGGAAACACCATATATTTT. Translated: CATSRALSEGNTIYF. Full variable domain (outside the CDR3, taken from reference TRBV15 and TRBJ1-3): DAMVIQNPRYQVTQFGKPVTLSCSQTLNHNVMYWYQQKSSQAPKLLFHYYDKDFNNEADTPDNFQSRRPNTSFCFLDIRSPGLGDTAMYLCATSRALSEGNTIYFGEGSWLTVV.

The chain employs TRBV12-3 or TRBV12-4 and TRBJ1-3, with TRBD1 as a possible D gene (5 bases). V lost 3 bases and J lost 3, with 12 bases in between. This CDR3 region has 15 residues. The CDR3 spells CASSFPGRVGNTIYF. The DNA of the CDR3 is TGTGCCAGCAGTTTCCCCGGCAGGGTTGGAAACACCATATATTTT.

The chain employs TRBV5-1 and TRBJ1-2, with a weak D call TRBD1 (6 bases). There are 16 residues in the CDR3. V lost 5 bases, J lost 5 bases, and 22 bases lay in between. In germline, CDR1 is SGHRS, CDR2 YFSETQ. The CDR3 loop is CASRSLYPDSGYGYTF. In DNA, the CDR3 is TGCGCCAGCAGAAGCTTGTACCCGGACAGCGGATATGGCTACACCTTC.

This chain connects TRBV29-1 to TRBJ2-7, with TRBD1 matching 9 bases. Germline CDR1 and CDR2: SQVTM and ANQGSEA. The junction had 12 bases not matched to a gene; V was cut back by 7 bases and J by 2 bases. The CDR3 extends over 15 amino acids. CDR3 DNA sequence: TGCAGCGCCTACCTGGACAGGGGTTTCACCTACGAGCAGTACTTC. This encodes CSAYLDRGFTYEQYF.

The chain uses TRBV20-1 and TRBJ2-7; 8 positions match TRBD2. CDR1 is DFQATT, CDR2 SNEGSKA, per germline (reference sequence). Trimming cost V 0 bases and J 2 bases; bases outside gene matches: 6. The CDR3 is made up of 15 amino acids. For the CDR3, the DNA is TGCAGTGCTAGAGATAAACTAGCGGCCGCCTACGAGCAGTACTTC. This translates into CSARDKLAAAYEQYF.

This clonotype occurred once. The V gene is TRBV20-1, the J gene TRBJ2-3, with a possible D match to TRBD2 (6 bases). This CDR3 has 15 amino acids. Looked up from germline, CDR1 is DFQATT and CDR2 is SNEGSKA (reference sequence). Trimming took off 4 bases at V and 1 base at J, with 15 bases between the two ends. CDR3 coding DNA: TGCAGTGCTAACCCCGGGACTTTTCGCACAGATACGCAGTATTTT. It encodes CSANPGTFRTDTQYF.

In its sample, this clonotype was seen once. CDR3 in DNA: TGTGCCAGCAGGCGGACTAGCGGGGGGGATAGAGATACGCAGTATTTT. Amino acid sequence: CASRRTSGGDRDTQYF. The chain links TRBV12-3 or TRBV12-4 to TRBJ2-3; 15 bases map to TRBD2. The junction had 6 bases not matched to a gene; V was cut back by 6 bases and J by 5 bases. The CDR3 extends over 16 amino acids.

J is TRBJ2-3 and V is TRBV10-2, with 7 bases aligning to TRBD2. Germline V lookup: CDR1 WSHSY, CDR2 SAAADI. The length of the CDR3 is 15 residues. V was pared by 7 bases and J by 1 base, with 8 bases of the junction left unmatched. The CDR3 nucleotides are TGCGCCAGCATGATCGAACGGGGGGGCACAGATACGCAGTATTTT. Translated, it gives CASMIERGGTDTQYF.

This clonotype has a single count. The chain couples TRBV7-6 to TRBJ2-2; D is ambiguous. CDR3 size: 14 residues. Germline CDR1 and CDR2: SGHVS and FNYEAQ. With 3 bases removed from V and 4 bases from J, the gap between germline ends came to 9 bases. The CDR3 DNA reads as TGTGCCAGCAGCTTTTTCAGTGGCACCGGGGAGCTGTTTTTT. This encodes CASSFFSGTGELFF. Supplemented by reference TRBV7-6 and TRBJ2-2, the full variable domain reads GAGVSQSPRYKVTKRGQDVALRCDPISGHVSLYWYRQALGQGPEFLTYFNYEAQQDKSGLPNDRFSAERPEGSISTLTIQRTEQRDSAMYRCASSFFSGTGELFFGEGSRLTVL.

The CDR3 sequence is CASSQGIGGEPQHF. The CDR3 DNA reads as TGTGCCAGCAGCCAAGGCATCGGGGGGGAGCCCCAGCATTTT. This chain connects TRBV3-1 to TRBJ1-5; possible D gene TRBD1, 5 bases. This CDR3 comprises 14 residues. V was pared by 1 base and J by 8 bases, with 12 bases between. CDR1 and CDR2 (germline): LGHDT, YNNKEL (reference sequence).

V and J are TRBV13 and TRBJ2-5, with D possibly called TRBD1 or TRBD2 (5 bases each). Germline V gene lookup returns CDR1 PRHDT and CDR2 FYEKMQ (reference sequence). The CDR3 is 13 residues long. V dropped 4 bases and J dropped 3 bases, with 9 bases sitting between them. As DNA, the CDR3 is TGTGCCAGCAGCTCCGGGGCCAAAGAGACCCAGTACTTC. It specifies CASSSGAKETQYF.

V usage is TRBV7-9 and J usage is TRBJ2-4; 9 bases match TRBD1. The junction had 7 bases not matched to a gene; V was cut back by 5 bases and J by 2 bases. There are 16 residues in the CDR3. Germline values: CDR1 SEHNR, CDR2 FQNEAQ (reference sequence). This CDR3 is CASSPRDRVSKNIQYF. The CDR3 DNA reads TGTGCCAGCAGCCCCCGGGACAGGGTCTCCAAAAACATTCAGTACTTC.

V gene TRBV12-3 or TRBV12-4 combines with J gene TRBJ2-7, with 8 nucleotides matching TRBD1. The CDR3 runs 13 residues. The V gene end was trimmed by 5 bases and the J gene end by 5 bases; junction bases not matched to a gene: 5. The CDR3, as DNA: TGTGCCAGCAGTCCCCCGGGACAGGACGAGCAGTACTTC. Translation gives CASSPPGQDEQYF.

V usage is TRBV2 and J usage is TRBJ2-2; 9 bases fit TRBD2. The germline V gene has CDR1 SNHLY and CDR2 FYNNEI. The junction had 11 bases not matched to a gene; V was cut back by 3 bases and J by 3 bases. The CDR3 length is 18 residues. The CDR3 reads CASSDLILAGWDTGELFF. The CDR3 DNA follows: TGTGCCAGCAGTGACCTCATTCTAGCGGGGTGGGACACCGGGGAGCTGTTTTTT.

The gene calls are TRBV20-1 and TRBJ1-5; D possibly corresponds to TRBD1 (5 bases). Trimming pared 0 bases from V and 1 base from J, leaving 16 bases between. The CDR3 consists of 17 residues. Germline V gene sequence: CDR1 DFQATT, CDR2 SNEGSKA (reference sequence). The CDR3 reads CSARDPLSGTSNQPQHF. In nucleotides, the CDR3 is TGCAGTGCTAGAGATCCCCTTAGCGGGACCAGCAATCAGCCCCAGCATTTT.

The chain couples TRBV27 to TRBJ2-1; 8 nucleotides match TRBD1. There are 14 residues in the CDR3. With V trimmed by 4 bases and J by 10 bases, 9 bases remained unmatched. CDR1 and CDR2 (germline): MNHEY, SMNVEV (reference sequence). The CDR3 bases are TGTGCCAGCAGTTCCTGGACAGGGATTAGGGAGCAGTTCTTC. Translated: CASSSWTGIREQFF.

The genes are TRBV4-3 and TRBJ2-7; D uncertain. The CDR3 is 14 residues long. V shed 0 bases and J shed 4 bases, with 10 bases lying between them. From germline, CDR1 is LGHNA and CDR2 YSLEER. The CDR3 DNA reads TGCGCCAGCAGCCAAGATCGGTTTGGTTACGAGCAGTACTTC. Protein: CASSQDRFGYEQYF.

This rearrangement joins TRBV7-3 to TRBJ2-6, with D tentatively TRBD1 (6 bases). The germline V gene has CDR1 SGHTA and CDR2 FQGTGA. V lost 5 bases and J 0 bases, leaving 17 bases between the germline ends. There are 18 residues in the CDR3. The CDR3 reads CASSLRQVETSGANVLTF. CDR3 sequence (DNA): TGTGCCAGCAGCCTACGACAGGTGGAAACCTCTGGGGCCAACGTCCTGACTTTC.

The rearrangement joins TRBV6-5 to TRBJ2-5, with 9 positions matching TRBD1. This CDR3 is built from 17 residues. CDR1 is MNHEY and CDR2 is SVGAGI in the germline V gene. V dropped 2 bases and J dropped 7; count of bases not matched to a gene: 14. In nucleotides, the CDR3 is TGTGCCAGCAGTTACGCCGTCGGGACAGGGTCCGTTGTGACCCAGTACTTC. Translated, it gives CASSYAVGTGSVVTQYF.

The CDR3 DNA sequence: TGTGCCAGCAGTTTGCCAGGGGCCGGGGCCAACGTCCTGACTTTC. Its translation: CASSLPGAGANVLTF. This chain connects TRBV28 to TRBJ2-6; D may be TRBD1 (6 bases). The V gene lost 3 bases and the J gene lost 4 bases, with 10 bases spanning the gap. CDR1 MDHEN and CDR2 SYDVKM come from the germline V gene. This CDR3 has 15 amino acids.